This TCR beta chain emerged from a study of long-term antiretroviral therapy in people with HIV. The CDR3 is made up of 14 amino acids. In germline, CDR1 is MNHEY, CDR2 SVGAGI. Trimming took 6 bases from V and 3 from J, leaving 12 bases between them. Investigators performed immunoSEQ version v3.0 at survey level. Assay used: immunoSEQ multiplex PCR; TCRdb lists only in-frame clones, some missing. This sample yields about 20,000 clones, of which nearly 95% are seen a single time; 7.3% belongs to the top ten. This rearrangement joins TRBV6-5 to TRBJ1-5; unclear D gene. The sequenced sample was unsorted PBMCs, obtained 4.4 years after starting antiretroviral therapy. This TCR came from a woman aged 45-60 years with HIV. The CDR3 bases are TGTGCCAGCAGCTTGTCAGGTGACAATCAGCCCCAGCATTTT. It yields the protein CASSLSGDNQPQHF.